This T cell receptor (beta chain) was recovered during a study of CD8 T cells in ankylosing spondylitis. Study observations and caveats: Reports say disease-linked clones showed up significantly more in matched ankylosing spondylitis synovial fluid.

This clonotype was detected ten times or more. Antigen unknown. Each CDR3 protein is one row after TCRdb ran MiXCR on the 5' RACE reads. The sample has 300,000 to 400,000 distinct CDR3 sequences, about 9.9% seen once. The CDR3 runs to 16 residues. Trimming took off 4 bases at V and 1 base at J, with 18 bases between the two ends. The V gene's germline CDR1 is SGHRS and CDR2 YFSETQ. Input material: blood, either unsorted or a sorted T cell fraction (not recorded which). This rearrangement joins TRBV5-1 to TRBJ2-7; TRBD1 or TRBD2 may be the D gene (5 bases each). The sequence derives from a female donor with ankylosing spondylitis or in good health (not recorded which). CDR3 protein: CASSPRKGRNSYEQYF. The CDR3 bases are TGCGCCAGCAGCCCTAGGAAGGGACGGAATTCCTACGAGCAGTACTTC.